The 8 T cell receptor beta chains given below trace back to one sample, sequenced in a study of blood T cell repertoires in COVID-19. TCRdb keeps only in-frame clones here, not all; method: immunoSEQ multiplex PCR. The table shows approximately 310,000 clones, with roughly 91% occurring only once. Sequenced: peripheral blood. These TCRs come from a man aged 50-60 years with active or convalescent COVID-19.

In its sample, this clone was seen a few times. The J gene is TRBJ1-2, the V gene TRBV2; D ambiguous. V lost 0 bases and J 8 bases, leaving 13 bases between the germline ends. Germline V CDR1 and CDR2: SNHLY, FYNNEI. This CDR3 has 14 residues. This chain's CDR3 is CASSEASGQRGYTF. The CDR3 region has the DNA TGTGCCAGCAGTGAAGCCTCTGGCCAGAGGGGCTACACCTTC.

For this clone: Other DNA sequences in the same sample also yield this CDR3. The CDR3 sequence is CASSQGLAGGQETQYF. Here the CDR3 DNA reads TGTGCCAGCAGCCAAGGGTTAGCGGGAGGGCAAGAGACCCAGTACTTC. The chain employs TRBV4-2 and TRBJ2-5, with TRBD2 matching 11 bases. CDR3 length: 16 amino acids. Germline lookup yields CDR1 LGHNA and CDR2 YNFKEQ. J was trimmed by 2 bases and V by 1 base; bases with no gene match: 3.

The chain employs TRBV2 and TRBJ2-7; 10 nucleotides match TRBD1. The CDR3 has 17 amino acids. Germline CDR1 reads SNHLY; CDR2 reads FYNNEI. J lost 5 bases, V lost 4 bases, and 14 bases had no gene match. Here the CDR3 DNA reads TGTGCCAGCAGTGTTGACCCGCCTCGGGACAGGGGCCACGAGCAGTACTTC. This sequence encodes CASSVDPPRDRGHEQYF.

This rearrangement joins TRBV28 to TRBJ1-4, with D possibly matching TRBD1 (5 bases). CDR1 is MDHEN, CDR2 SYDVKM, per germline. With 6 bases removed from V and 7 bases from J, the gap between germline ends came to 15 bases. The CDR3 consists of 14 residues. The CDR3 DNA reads TGTGCCAGCAGACCCACCGGAAGGGGTGAAAAACTGTTTTTT. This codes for CASRPTGRGEKLFF.

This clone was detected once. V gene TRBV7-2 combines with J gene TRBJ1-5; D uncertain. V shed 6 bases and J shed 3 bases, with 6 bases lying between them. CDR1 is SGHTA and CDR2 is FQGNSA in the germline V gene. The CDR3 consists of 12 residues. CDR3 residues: CASRQANQPQHF. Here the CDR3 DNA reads TGTGCCAGCAGGCAGGCCAATCAGCCCCAGCATTTT.

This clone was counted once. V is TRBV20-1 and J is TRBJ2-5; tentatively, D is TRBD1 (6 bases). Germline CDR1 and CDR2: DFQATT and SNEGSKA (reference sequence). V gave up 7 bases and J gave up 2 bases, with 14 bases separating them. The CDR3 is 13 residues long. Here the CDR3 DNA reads TGCAGTGTTACTGACAGGACACAAGAGACCCAGTACTTC. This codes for CSVTDRTQETQYF.

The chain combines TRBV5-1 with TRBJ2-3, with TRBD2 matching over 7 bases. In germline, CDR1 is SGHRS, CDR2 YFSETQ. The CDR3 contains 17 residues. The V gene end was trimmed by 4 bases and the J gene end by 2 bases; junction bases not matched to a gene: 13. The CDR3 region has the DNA TGCGCCAGCAGCCCAAACCCTATGGGGACTAACACAGATACGCAGTATTTT. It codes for CASSPNPMGTNTDTQYF.

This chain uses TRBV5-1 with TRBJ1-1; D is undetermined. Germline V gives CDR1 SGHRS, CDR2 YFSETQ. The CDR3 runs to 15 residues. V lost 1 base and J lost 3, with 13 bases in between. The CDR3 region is CASSLKAGRDTEAFF. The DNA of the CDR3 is TGCGCCAGCAGCTTGAAGGCGGGGAGAGACACTGAAGCTTTCTTT.